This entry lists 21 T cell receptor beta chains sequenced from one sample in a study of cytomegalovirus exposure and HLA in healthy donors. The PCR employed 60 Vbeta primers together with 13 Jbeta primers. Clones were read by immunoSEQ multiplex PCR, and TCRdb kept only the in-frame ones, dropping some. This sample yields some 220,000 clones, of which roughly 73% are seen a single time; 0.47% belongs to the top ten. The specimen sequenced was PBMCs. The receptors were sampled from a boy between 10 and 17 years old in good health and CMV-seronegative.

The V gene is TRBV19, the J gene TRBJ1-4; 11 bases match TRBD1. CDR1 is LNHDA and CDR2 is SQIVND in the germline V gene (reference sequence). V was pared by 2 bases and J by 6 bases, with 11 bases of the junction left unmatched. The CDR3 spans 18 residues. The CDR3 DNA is TGTGCCAGTAGTATAAGATTCGGGACAGGGGGAAGGTATGAAAAACTGTTTTTT. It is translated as CASSIRFGTGGRYEKLFF.

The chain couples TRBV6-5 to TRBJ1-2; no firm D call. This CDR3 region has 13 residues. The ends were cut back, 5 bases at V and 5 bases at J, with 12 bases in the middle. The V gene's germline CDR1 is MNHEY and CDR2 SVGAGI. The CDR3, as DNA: TGTGCCAGCAGTGGCCTCCCCCCATATGGCTACACCTTC. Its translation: CASSGLPPYGYTF.

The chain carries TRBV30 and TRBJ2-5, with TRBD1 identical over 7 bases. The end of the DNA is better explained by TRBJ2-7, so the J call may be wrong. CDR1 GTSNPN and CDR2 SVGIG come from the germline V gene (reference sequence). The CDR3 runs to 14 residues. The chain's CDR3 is CAWTRGAGGYEQYF. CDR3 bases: TGTGCCTGGACCCGTGGGGCAGGGGGCTACGAGCAGTACTTC.

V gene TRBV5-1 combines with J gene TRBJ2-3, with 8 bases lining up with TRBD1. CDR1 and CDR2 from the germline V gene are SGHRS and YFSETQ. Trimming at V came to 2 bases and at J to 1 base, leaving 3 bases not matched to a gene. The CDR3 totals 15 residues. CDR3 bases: TGCGCCAGCAGCTTTGCGACAGGGGGCACAGATACGCAGTATTTT. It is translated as CASSFATGGTDTQYF.

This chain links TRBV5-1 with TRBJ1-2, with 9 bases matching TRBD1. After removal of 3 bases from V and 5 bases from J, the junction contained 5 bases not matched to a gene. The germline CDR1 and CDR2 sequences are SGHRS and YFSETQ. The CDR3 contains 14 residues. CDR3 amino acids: CASSWTGESYGYTF. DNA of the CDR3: TGCGCCAGCAGCTGGACAGGGGAGAGTTATGGCTACACCTTC.

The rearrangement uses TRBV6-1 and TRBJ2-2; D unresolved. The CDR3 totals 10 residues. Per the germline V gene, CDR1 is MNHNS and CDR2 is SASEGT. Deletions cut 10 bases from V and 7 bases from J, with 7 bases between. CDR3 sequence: CATWSGELFF. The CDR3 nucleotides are TGTGCCACTTGGAGCGGGGAGCTGTTTTTT.

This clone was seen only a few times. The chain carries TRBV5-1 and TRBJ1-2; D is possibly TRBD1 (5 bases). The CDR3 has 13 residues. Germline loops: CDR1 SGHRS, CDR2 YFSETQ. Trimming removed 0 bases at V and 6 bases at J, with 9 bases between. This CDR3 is CASSLGLGDGYTF. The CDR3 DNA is TGCGCCAGCAGCTTGGGCTTAGGGGATGGCTACACCTTC.

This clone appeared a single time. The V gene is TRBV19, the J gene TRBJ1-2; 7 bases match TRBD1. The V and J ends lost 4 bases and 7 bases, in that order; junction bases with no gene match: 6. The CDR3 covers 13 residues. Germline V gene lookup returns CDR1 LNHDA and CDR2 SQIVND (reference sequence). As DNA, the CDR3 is TGTGCCAGTAGTAAGACAGGGTTGAGTGGCTACACCTTC. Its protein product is CASSKTGLSGYTF.

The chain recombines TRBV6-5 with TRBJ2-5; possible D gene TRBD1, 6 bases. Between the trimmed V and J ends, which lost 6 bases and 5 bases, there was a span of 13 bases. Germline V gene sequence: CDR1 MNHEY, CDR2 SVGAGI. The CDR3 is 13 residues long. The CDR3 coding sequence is TGTGCCAGCAGCGACAGGCAGGGGGAGACCCAGTACTTC. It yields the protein CASSDRQGETQYF.

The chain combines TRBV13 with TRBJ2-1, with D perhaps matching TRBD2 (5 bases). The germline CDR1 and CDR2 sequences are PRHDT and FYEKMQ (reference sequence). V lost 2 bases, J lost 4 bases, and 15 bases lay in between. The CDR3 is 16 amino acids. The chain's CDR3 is CASSLQRYQVYNEQFF. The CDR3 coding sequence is TGTGCCAGCAGCTTACAGCGGTATCAAGTATACAATGAGCAGTTCTTC. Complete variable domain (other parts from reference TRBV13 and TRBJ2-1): AAGVIQSPRHLIKEKRETATLKCYPIPRHDTVYWYQQGPGQDPQFLISFYEKMQSDKGSIPDRFSAQQFSDYHSELNMSSLELGDSALYFCASSLQRYQVYNEQFFGPGTRLTVL.

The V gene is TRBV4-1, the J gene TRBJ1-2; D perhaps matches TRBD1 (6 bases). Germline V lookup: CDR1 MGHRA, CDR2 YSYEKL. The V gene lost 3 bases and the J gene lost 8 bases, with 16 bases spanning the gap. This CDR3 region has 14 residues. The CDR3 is CASSHVGQRWGYTF. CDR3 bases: TGCGCCAGCAGCCACGTTGGACAGCGCTGGGGCTACACCTTC.

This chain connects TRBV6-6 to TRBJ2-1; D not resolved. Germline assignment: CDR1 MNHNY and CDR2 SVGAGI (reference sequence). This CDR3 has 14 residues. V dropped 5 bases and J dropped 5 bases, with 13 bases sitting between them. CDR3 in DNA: TGTGCCAGCAGTCCCTTCACGGAGAACAATGAGCAGTTCTTC. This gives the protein CASSPFTENNEQFF.

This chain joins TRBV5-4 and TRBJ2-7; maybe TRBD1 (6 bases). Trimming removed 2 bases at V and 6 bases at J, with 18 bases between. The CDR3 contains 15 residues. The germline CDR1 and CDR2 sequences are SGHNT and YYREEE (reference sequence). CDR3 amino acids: CASSFSRGRLGEQYF. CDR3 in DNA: TGTGCCAGCAGCTTTAGCAGGGGAAGGTTGGGCGAGCAGTACTTC.

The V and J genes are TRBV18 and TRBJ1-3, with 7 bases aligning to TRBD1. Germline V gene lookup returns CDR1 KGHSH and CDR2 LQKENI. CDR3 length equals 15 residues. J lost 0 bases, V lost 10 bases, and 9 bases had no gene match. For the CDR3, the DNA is TGTGCCACCTCGACAGGGACCTTCTCTGGAAACACCATATATTTT. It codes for CATSTGTFSGNTIYF. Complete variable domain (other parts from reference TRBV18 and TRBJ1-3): NAGVMQNPRHLVRRRGQEARLRCSPMKGHSHVYWYRQLPEEGLKFMVYLQKENIIDESGMPKERFSAEFPKEGPSILRIQQVVRGDSAAYFCATSTGTFSGNTIYFGEGSWLTVV.

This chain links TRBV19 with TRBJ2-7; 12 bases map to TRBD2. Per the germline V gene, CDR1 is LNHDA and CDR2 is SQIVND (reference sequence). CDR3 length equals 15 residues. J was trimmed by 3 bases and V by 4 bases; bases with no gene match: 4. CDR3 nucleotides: TGTGCCAGTAGTACGACTAGCGGGAGACTCTACGAGCAGTACTTC. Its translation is CASSTTSGRLYEQYF.

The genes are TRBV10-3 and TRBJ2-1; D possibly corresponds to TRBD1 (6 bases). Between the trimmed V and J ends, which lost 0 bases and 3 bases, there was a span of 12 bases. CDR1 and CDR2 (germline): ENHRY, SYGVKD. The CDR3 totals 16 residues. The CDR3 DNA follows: TGTGCCATCAGTGAGTCGCGGATGACAGGCTACAATGAGCAGTTCTTC. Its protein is CAISESRMTGYNEQFF.

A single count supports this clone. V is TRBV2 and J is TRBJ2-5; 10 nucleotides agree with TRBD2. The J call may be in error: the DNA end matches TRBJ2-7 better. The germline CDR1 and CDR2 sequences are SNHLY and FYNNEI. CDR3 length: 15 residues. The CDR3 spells CASKALAGTFYEQYF. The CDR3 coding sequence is TGTGCCAGCAAGGCACTAGCGGGAACTTTCTACGAGCAGTACTTC.

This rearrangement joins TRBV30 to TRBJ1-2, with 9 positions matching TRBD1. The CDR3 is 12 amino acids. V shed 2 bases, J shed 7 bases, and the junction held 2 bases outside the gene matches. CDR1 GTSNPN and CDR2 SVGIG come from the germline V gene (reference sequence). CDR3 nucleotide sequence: TGTGCCTGGAGTTCGACAGGGGGTGGCTACACCTTC. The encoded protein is CAWSSTGGGYTF.

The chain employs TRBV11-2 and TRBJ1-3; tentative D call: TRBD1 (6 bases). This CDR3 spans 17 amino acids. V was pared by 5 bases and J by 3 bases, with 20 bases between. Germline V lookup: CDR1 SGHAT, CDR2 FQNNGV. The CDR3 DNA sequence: TGTGCCAGCAGCGTTTCTCCAGGGGCCCAACATGGAAACACCATATATTTT. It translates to CASSVSPGAQHGNTIYF.

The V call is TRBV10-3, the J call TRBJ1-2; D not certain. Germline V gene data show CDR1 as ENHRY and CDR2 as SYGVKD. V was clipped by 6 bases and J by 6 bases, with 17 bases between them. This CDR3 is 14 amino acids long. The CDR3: CAISETRSEDGYTF. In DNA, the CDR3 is TGTGCCATCAGCGAAACTCGGAGTGAGGATGGCTACACCTTC.

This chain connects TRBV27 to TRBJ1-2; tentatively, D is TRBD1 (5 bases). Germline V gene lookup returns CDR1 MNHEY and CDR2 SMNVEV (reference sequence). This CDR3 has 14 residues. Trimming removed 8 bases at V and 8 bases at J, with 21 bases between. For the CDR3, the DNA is TGTGCCAGCCGACCCCAGGGTAGGAATGCAGGCTACACCTTC. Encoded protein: CASRPQGRNAGYTF.